These 5 T cell receptor beta chains were sequenced from one sample in a study of PD-L1 blockade in urothelial cancer (dated by TCRdb to about 2017). This sample's time point label indicates: peripheral blood 6 weeks after treatment start. The library relied on the immunoSEQ multiplex PCR assay. In TCRdb, the immuneACCESS table is reduced to in-frame sequences with V and J assigned. These tables do not hold every clone; where another copy was compared, an unresolved V gene accounts for under half, and the others remain unexplained. The sample table contains some 120,000 clones; only one count was recorded for roughly 90% of them. Jointly, the top ten make up less than 5% of the sample. Sequences were derived from PBMCs, sampled around atezolizumab (anti-PD-L1) treatment. These receptors all come from a man in his sixties with urothelial cancer.

This clone showed up just once. The genes are TRBV9 and TRBJ2-2, with unresolved D. CDR1 and CDR2 (germline): SGDLS, YYNGEE. CDR3 size: 13 residues. V was clipped by 2 bases and J by 5 bases, with 7 bases between them. CDR3 bases: TGTGCCAGCAGCGTCGTCGGTACCGGGGAGCTGTTTTTT. It yields the protein CASSVVGTGELFF.

The rearrangement uses TRBV6-5 and TRBJ1-4; no definite D call. The CDR3 has 16 residues. V lost 2 bases to trimming and J lost 6 bases, with 16 bases between them. Germline CDR1 is MNHEY and CDR2 is SVGAGI. The chain's CDR3 is CASSYAPLTTDEKLFF. CDR3 bases: TGTGCCAGCAGTTACGCCCCTTTGACTACTGATGAAAAACTGTTTTTT.

The chain joins TRBV2 to TRBJ2-3; weak D call: TRBD2 (6 bases). The V and J ends lost 7 bases and 6 bases respectively, with 17 bases between them. The CDR3 is 14 residues long. Per the germline V gene, CDR1 is SNHLY and CDR2 is FYNNEI. CDR3 in DNA: TGTGCCAGCAATCGGGACTCCGGAGGGGATACGCAGTATTTT. Encoded protein: CASNRDSGGDTQYF.

The rearrangement joins TRBV10-2 to TRBJ2-7; 8 bases match TRBD1. The germline gives CDR1 WSHSY, CDR2 SAAADI. The CDR3 consists of 15 residues. The ends lost 4 bases at V and 4 bases at J; junction bases unmatched: 9. The CDR3 loop reads CASSALGTGSYEQYF. Written as DNA, the CDR3 is TGCGCCAGCAGTGCCCTCGGGACAGGATCTTACGAGCAGTACTTC.

The V call is TRBV29-1, the J call TRBJ2-7; TRBD2 agrees at 13 bases. Looked up from germline, CDR1 is SQVTM and CDR2 is ANQGSEA. The CDR3 extends over 16 amino acids. V lost 6 bases, J lost 2 bases, and 10 bases stayed unmatched. CDR3 amino acids: CSVMGLAGRSTYEQYF. The CDR3 DNA reads as TGCAGCGTGATGGGACTAGCGGGGAGAAGCACCTACGAGCAGTACTTC.